The 27 T cell receptor beta chains given below trace back to one sample, sequenced in a study of T cell clonotyping in hematopoietic cell transplantation. Time point noted: recipient sample about 28 days before transplant, after cytoreduction. The repertoire was sequenced with immunoSEQ multiplex PCR; TCRdb's copy has only in-frame clones and lacks some. The sample has fewer than 50,000 clones, 70% to 90% seen once. The sequencing used peripheral blood mononuclear cells, collected before stem cell transplant. These TCRs come from a man aged 60-69 years with biphenotypic leukemia. Some clones in this sample may be carry-over from other donors' samples.

This clone was observed a handful of times. The V call is TRBV11-2, the J call TRBJ2-7; 8 bases fit TRBD1. V trimming: 0 bases; J trimming: 5 bases; junction bases outside the gene matches: 6. Germline CDR1 reads SGHAT; CDR2 reads FQNNGV. This CDR3 spans 15 amino acids. The CDR3 DNA sequence: TGTGCCAGCAGCTTAGATGTGGGACAGGCCCACGAGCAGTACTTC. Translation gives CASSLDVGQAHEQYF.

This clone was seen a handful of times. The chain recombines TRBV18 with TRBJ2-1, with 9 bases identical to TRBD1. Germline loops: CDR1 KGHSH, CDR2 LQKENI. CDR3 length: 15 amino acids. With 2 bases clipped from V and 4 bases from J, the junction kept 3 bases outside the gene matches. The CDR3 nucleotides are TGTGCCAGCTCACCATGGGGACAGGGTTACAATGAGCAGTTCTTC. Translating gives CASSPWGQGYNEQFF.

The chain couples TRBV11-2 to TRBJ2-3, with 9 bases fitting TRBD2. Germline V gene lookup returns CDR1 SGHAT and CDR2 FQNNGV. The CDR3 length is 17 residues. The ends lost 2 bases at V and 4 bases at J; junction bases unmatched: 10. The CDR3 region has the DNA TGTGCCAGCAGCTTACGCGCTAGCGGGATTAGCGCAGATACGCAGTATTTT. Its protein is CASSLRASGISADTQYF.

This chain joins TRBV28 and TRBJ1-5, with D uncertain. The V gene's germline CDR1 is MDHEN and CDR2 SYDVKM. Trimming took 3 bases from V and 1 from J, leaving 4 bases between them. CDR3 length: 13 amino acids. The CDR3 region is CASSFESNQPQHF. The CDR3 region has the DNA TGTGCCAGCAGTTTTGAGAGCAATCAGCCCCAGCATTTT.

The V call is TRBV10-3, the J call TRBJ2-7, with 11 bases fitting TRBD1. Unmatched junction bases numbered 6, after V lost 10 bases and J lost 4 bases. CDR3 length: 13 residues. CDR1 and CDR2 (germline): ENHRY, SYGVKD. CDR3 sequence reads: CATTRDRGYEQYF. CDR3 sequence (DNA): TGTGCCACCACGCGGGACAGGGGGTACGAGCAGTACTTC.

This chain links TRBV27 with TRBJ2-7, with 9 bases matching TRBD2. Trimming cost V 2 bases and J 0 bases; bases outside gene matches: 2. The CDR3 loop spans 15 amino acids. CDR1 is MNHEY, CDR2 SMNVEV, per germline (reference sequence). The CDR3 loop reads CASSLTSGLSYEQYF. For the CDR3, the DNA is TGTGCCAGCAGTTTAACTAGCGGGCTCTCCTACGAGCAGTACTTC.

This chain links TRBV29-1 with TRBJ1-1, with a tentative D call TRBD1 (5 bases). This CDR3 contains 12 residues. Germline values: CDR1 SQVTM, CDR2 ANQGSEA. The V and J ends lost 4 bases and 3 bases respectively, with 9 bases between them. The CDR3 DNA is TGCAGCGTTGCAATCAGGGACACTGAAGCTTTCTTT. It translates to CSVAIRDTEAFF.

Here the CDR3 DNA reads TGTGCCAGTAGTCATGCCCCCGGGACCCCTGGAAACACCATATATTTT. It specifies CASSHAPGTPGNTIYF. V and J are TRBV19 and TRBJ1-3, with D possibly matching TRBD1 (5 bases). V lost 5 bases and J 2 bases, leaving 16 bases between the germline ends. Germline V CDR1 and CDR2: LNHDA, SQIVND (reference sequence). The CDR3 covers 16 residues.

This chain connects TRBV10-3 to TRBJ1-2, with D possibly TRBD1 on 6 matching bases. The CDR3 has 14 residues. Germline V gene lookup returns CDR1 ENHRY and CDR2 SYGVKD. Trimming removed 11 bases at V and 0 bases at J, with 16 bases between. The CDR3 here is CAATGDSANYGYTF. The CDR3 bases are TGTGCCGCGACAGGAGACAGCGCTAACTATGGCTACACCTTC.

The V call is TRBV30, the J call TRBJ1-5; 8 bases agree with TRBD1. Looked up from germline, CDR1 is GTSNPN and CDR2 is SVGIG (reference sequence). This CDR3 spans 16 amino acids. V trimming: 3 bases; J trimming: 4 bases; junction bases outside the gene matches: 11. CDR3 region: CAWSHLGTGVNQPQHF. CDR3 in DNA: TGTGCCTGGAGCCACCTAGGGACAGGAGTTAATCAGCCCCAGCATTTT.

The chain uses TRBV7-6 and TRBJ2-3; D not resolved. The CDR3 has 15 amino acids. Germline assignment: CDR1 SGHVS and CDR2 FNYEAQ. The V end lost 1 base, the J end lost 0 bases, and 8 bases lay between the germline ends. The CDR3 nucleotides read TGTGCCAGCAGCTTAGTCCCCTCCAGCACAGATACGCAGTATTTT. Its protein product is CASSLVPSSTDTQYF.

The chain carries TRBV28 and TRBJ2-2; possibly TRBD2 for D (6 bases). This CDR3 is built from 15 residues. Germline CDR1 and CDR2: MDHEN and SYDVKM. V was clipped by 3 bases and J by 3 bases, with 11 bases between them. In DNA form, the CDR3 reads TGTGCCAGCAGTTTCCCAACGGGAGACACCGGGGAGCTGTTTTTT. The encoded protein is CASSFPTGDTGELFF. The full variable domain, its missing parts supplied by reference TRBV28 and TRBJ2-2, is DVKVTQSSRYLVKRTGEKVFLECVQDMDHENMFWYRQDPGLGLRLIYFSYDVKMKEKGDIPEGYSVSREKKERFSLILESASTNQTSMYLCASSFPTGDTGELFFGEGSRLTVL.

The rearrangement uses TRBV28 and TRBJ1-2, with D hard to call. The V and J ends lost 5 bases and 4 bases respectively, with 8 bases between them. CDR1 is MDHEN and CDR2 is SYDVKM in the germline V gene. The CDR3 runs 12 residues. The CDR3, as DNA: TGTGCCAGCAGTGGACCTCTCTATGGCTACACCTTC. It encodes CASSGPLYGYTF.

The V call is TRBV9, the J call TRBJ2-7; TRBD2 matches at 13 bases. The CDR3 spans 14 residues. In germline, CDR1 is SGDLS, CDR2 YYNGEE. Trimming cost V 2 bases and J 4 bases; bases outside gene matches: 0. In DNA form, the CDR3 reads TGTGCCAGCAGCGTGGGACTAGCGGGATACGAGCAGTACTTC. Its translation: CASSVGLAGYEQYF.

The chain has TRBV5-1 and TRBJ2-1, with TRBD2 matching 12 bases. The V segment lost 3 bases and the J segment 0 bases; nucleotides outside the gene matches: 1. The germline gives CDR1 SGHRS, CDR2 YFSETQ. The CDR3 has 16 residues. The CDR3 loop is CASSSGLAGSYNEQFF. DNA of the CDR3: TGCGCCAGCAGCTCGGGACTAGCGGGCTCCTACAATGAGCAGTTCTTC.

The table lists this clone with a few counts. This chain uses TRBV9 with TRBJ2-5; D perhaps matches TRBD1 (6 bases). This CDR3 contains 14 residues. V was trimmed by 2 bases and J by 4 bases, leaving 12 bases between them. From germline, CDR1 is SGDLS and CDR2 YYNGEE. CDR3 residues: CASSVGTSRETQYF. DNA for the CDR3: TGTGCCAGCAGCGTGGGGACATCAAGAGAGACCCAGTACTTC.

The chain uses TRBV30 and TRBJ1-1; D is unresolved. The CDR3 spans 15 residues. Germline V gene lookup returns CDR1 GTSNPN and CDR2 SVGIG (reference sequence). Between the trimmed V and J ends, which lost 0 bases and 4 bases, there was a span of 15 bases. CDR3 sequence reads: CAWSVLKGPVTEAFF. The CDR3 nucleotides read TGTGCCTGGAGTGTACTGAAAGGGCCTGTCACTGAAGCTTTCTTT. The entire variable domain, with the rest obtained from reference TRBV30 and TRBJ1-1, is as follows: SQTIHQWPATLVQPVGSPLSLECTVEGTSNPNLYWYRQAAGRGLQLLFYSVGIGQISSEVPQNLSASRPQDRQFILSSKKLLLSDSGFYLCAWSVLKGPVTEAFFGQGTRLTVV.

V and J are TRBV5-6 and TRBJ2-7; tentatively, D is TRBD1 (7 bases). Trimming cost V 2 bases and J 0 bases, with 15 bases left between them. The CDR3 sequence is 16 residues long. CDR1 and CDR2 from the germline V gene are SGHDT and YYEEEE. The CDR3 DNA sequence: TGTGCCAGCAGCTTAGGAACCAGGGGGGCCTCCTACGAGCAGTACTTC. Translation gives CASSLGTRGASYEQYF.

The chain uses TRBV28 and TRBJ1-1; no clear D. This CDR3 is built from 14 residues. V was pared by 3 bases and J by 1 base, with 9 bases between. Germline loops: CDR1 MDHEN, CDR2 SYDVKM. CDR3 residues: CASSFVTGNTEAFF. The CDR3 DNA reads as TGTGCCAGCAGTTTCGTGACGGGGAACACTGAAGCTTTCTTT.

V and J are TRBV2 and TRBJ1-2, with 10 positions matching TRBD1. The CDR3 sequence is 14 residues long. V was pared by 6 bases and J by 6 bases, with 7 bases of the junction left unmatched. Germline V gene lookup returns CDR1 SNHLY and CDR2 FYNNEI. CDR3 in DNA: TGTGCCAGCAGGCTCCGACAGGGGGCGCATGGCTACACCTTC. Translating gives CASRLRQGAHGYTF.

The chain couples TRBV30 to TRBJ1-1; 7 nucleotides line up with TRBD1. The junction had 7 bases not matched to a gene; V was cut back by 4 bases and J by 5 bases. This CDR3 spans 13 amino acids. Germline CDR1 reads GTSNPN; CDR2 reads SVGIG (reference sequence). CDR3 sequence reads: CAWTGGLGTEAFF. The CDR3 nucleotides read TGTGCCTGGACAGGGGGTTTGGGGACTGAAGCTTTCTTT.

This rearrangement joins TRBV9 to TRBJ2-7, with D perhaps assigned TRBD1 or TRBD2 (5 bases each). The CDR3 has 16 residues. From germline, CDR1 is SGDLS and CDR2 YYNGEE. The ends were cut back, 0 bases at V and 3 bases at J, with 16 bases in the middle. The CDR3 bases are TGTGCCAGCAGCGTAGCTCAGACTCCTGGGGGCTACGAGCAGTACTTC. It specifies CASSVAQTPGGYEQYF.

The V and J genes are TRBV30 and TRBJ1-1; D gene ambiguous. The CDR3 is 13 residues long. V was clipped by 4 bases and J by 4 bases, with 13 bases between them. CDR1 GTSNPN and CDR2 SVGIG come from the germline V gene (reference sequence). The chain's CDR3 is CAWTVRRGTEAFF. CDR3 nucleotide sequence: TGTGCCTGGACGGTCAGGCGGGGCACTGAAGCTTTCTTT.

A few counts support this clone. The chain uses TRBV4-1 and TRBJ1-1, with D perhaps matching TRBD1 (6 bases). Germline assignment: CDR1 MGHRA and CDR2 YSYEKL. The ends were cut back, 2 bases at V and 4 bases at J, with 14 bases in the middle. The CDR3 is made up of 15 amino acids. The CDR3 sequence: CASSQQITGPTEAFF. As DNA, the CDR3 is TGCGCCAGCAGCCAACAAATTACAGGGCCCACTGAAGCTTTCTTT.

J is TRBJ2-5 and V is TRBV2; perhaps D is TRBD1 or TRBD2 (5 bases each). Germline V gene lookup returns CDR1 SNHLY and CDR2 FYNNEI. The CDR3 length is 14 residues. Between the trimmed V and J ends, which lost 7 bases and 5 bases, there was a span of 17 bases. The CDR3 region has the DNA TGTGCCAGCACCGACTCGGGGACGTGGGAGACCCAGTACTTC. The encoded protein is CASTDSGTWETQYF.

V is TRBV30 and J is TRBJ2-6; unclear D gene. The germline V gene encodes CDR1 GTSNPN and CDR2 SVGIG (reference sequence). The V and J ends lost 0 bases and 0 bases respectively, with 6 bases between them. The CDR3 is made up of 15 amino acids. The CDR3 protein is CAWSVQSSGANVLTF. The CDR3 bases are TGTGCCTGGAGTGTACAGAGCTCTGGGGCCAACGTCCTGACTTTC.

The rearrangement links TRBV2 to TRBJ1-4; D is unresolved. Trimming shortened V by 7 bases and J by 0 bases, and 12 bases separated the two germline ends. The CDR3 covers 15 residues. The germline gives CDR1 SNHLY, CDR2 FYNNEI. CDR3 coding DNA: TGTGCCAGCACTCCGTTAAGAGCAACTAATGAAAAACTGTTTTTT. Translating it yields CASTPLRATNEKLFF.